This TCR beta chain originates from a study of shared clonotypes between healthy human individuals. Assay: immunoSEQ multiplex PCR; the TCRdb copy retains only in-frame clones and omits some. The sample yields about 2 million clones, roughly 94% seen once. This CDR3 contains 15 residues. Germline V lookup: CDR1 MNHEY, CDR2 SVGAGI. The germline V and J ends were trimmed by 5 bases and 10 bases, with 24 bases remaining between them. The chain carries TRBV6-5 and TRBJ2-7; tentative D call: TRBD2 (6 bases). This clonotype originated in a man between 18 and 35 years old in good health. The sample consisted of naive CD4+ T cells sorted from blood. Subset denoted: CD45RA+ positively selected. CDR3 in amino acids: CASSPPGEPHVGQYF. CDR3 DNA: TGTGCCAGCAGTCCTCCGGGGGAGCCACACGTCGGCCAGTACTTC.